This T cell receptor (beta chain) comes out of a study of blood T cell repertoires in COVID-19. Study-wide background: Samples came from the United States, Italy and Spain, spanning acute and convalescent COVID-19. In each case, the material was cDNA or gDNA derived from T cells, B-cell-depleted T cells, or PBMCs.

After removal of 6 bases from V and 6 bases from J, the junction contained 10 bases not matched to a gene. The germline V gene encodes CDR1 MNHNY and CDR2 SVGAGI (reference sequence). CDR3 length: 16 residues. In the authors' methods: Amplified reference gene primers provided the basis for estimating nucleated cell counts. Clones were read by immunoSEQ multiplex PCR, and TCRdb kept only the in-frame ones, dropping some. V, J and clone size were drawn from that table, and D and trimming were deduced from the DNA. The profile shows 200,000 to 300,000 clones, around nine tenths of them singletons. This receptor was taken from a man older than 75 with acute or convalescent COVID-19. This sequence joins TRBV6-6 and TRBJ2-3; 12 positions agree with TRBD2. The specimen was peripheral blood. In DNA form, the CDR3 reads TGTGCCAGCAGCCCAATGCTAGCGGGGGGGCGTGATACGCAGTATTTT. This sequence encodes CASSPMLAGGRDTQYF.